The source of this T cell receptor (beta chain) is a study of blood T cells in healthy people across ages. There were healthy Caucasian individuals from Russia, aged roughly 6 to 100, serving as donors. The sample, approximately 10 milliliters of peripheral blood, was drawn from each donor. A second PCR of roughly 7 to 11 cycles used a sample-barcoded 5' primer and a J-beta primer mix. A template-switch adaptor that had 12 random nucleotides put a tag on each cDNA molecule. TCRdb itself ran the 5' RACE reads through MiXCR, one entry per CDR3 protein. This sample carries about 1.8 million distinct CDR3 sequences, around 50% of them seen once, and the ten largest clones take 2.1%. Germline V gives CDR1 SGHRS, CDR2 YFSETQ. The CDR3 loop spans 16 amino acids. J gave up 8 bases and V 4 bases, and 13 bases lay outside the gene matches. The sample holds a few counts of this clonotype.

The J gene is TRBJ2-1, the V gene TRBV5-1, with 9 positions matching TRBD1. Sequencing was performed on blood. This receptor was identified in a woman aged 40 to 55 in good health. The CDR3 reads CASSLATGTGSHEQFF. CDR3 coding DNA: TGCGCCAGCAGCCTCGCCACCGGGACAGGGTCGCATGAGCAGTTCTTC. Combining the CDR3 with reference TRBV5-1 and TRBJ2-1 gives the whole variable domain KAGVTQTPRYLIKTRGQQVTLSCSPISGHRSVSWYQQTPGQGLQFLFEYFSETQRNKGNFPGRFSGRQFSNSRSEMNVSTLELGDSALYLCASSLATGTGSHEQFFGPGTRLTVL.